This T cell receptor beta chain came from a study of shared clonotypes between healthy human individuals. CDR1 SGHTA and CDR2 FQGTGA come from the germline V gene. Trimming cost V 2 bases and J 8 bases, with 9 bases left between them. The CDR3 runs 13 residues. All donors were healthy HIV-negative adults lacking recent acute infections or vaccinations. CD45RA+ naive and CD45RA-negative memory subsets were separated from CD4+ cells. The input for sorted-subset replicate PCRs was roughly 180 ng DNA, some 28,000 T cell genomes. Sequencing was performed with immunoSEQ multiplex PCR; in TCRdb, only in-frame clones are kept and a portion is missing. The sample lists about 1.1 million clones, 75% to 80% occurring once.

The chain is built from TRBV7-3 and TRBJ2-2; perhaps TRBD2 as D (5 bases). This TCR was sampled from a man aged 18 to 30 in good health. Some clones in this sample may be carry-over from other donors' samples. What was sequenced was memory CD4+ T cells from PBMCs. Stated subset: CD45RA-negative fraction. CDR3 DNA: TGTGCCAGCAGCTTAGACCGGGAAGGGGAGCTGTTTTTT. Its protein is CASSLDREGELFF.